The clone carrying this TCR beta chain has more than one count but fewer than ten. Its antigen is still unknown. This specimen comes from a study of T cells after yellow fever vaccination. Study results and limitations: Most primary-vaccination clones reappeared after the booster (about 97% CD4, 88% CD8).

One entry per CDR3 protein, called by TCRdb with MiXCR from the 5' RACE reads. The top ten hold approximately 24% of the sample, which has some 350,000 distinct CDR3 sequences, approximately 3.9% seen once. This sequence was found in a man in his late teens or twenties who received the YFV17D yellow fever vaccine. Sequences were derived from PBMCs, sampled 5 days after the yellow fever booster vaccination.

The chain's CDR3 is CASNRGVIGDEQFF. CDR3 coding DNA: TGCGCCAGCAACCGGGGGGTAATAGGGGATGAGCAGTTCTTC. This chain links TRBV5-1 with TRBJ2-1, with TRBD2 identical over 7 bases. This CDR3 comprises 14 residues. Germline lookup yields CDR1 SGHRS and CDR2 YFSETQ. V dropped 6 bases and J dropped 8; count of bases not matched to a gene: 11. Together with reference TRBV5-1 and TRBJ2-1, the CDR3 gives the full variable domain: KAGVTQTPRYLIKTRGQQVTLSCSPISGHRSVSWYQQTPGQGLQFLFEYFSETQRNKGNFPGRFSGRQFSNSRSEMNVSTLELGDSALYLCASNRGVIGDEQFFGPGTRLTVL.